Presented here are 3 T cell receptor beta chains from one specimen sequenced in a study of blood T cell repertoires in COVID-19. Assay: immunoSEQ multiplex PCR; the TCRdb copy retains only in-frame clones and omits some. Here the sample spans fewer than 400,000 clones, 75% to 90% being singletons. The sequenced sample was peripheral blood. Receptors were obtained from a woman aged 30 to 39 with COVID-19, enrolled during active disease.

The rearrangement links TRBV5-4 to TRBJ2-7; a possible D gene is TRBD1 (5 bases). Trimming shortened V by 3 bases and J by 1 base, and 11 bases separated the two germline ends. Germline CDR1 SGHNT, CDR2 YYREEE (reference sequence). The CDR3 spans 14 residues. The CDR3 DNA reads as TGTGCCAGCAGCTCGCCTACAGGTTCCTACGAGCAGTACTTC. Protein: CASSSPTGSYEQYF.

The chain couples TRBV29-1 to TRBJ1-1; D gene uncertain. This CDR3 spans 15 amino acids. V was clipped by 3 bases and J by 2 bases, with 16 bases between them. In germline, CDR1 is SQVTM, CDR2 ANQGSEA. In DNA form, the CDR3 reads TGCAGCGTTGAGAAAGGAGTGGGAGCTAACACTGAAGCTTTCTTT. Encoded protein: CSVEKGVGANTEAFF.

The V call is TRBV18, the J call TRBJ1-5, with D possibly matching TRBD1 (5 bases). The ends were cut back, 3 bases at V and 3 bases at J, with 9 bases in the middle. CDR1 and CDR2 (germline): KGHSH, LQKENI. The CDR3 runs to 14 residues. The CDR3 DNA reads TGTGCCAGCTCACCGTCACAGGACAATCAGCCCCAGCATTTT. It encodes CASSPSQDNQPQHF.